This note documents a single TCR beta chain sequence. CDR1 MNHNS and CDR2 SASEGT come from the germline V gene. V shed 3 bases and J 4 bases; nucleotides not matched to a gene: 8. The CDR3 contains 15 residues. These data belong to a study of blood T cell repertoires in COVID-19. Original processing notes: Reference gene primer amplification gave nucleated cell count estimates. TCRdb's table, derived via immunoSEQ multiplex PCR, lists solely in-frame clones and lacks some. That table is the source of V, J and clone size, and D and trimming were worked out from the DNA. The data show over 130,000 clones, 84% seen once.

The TCR was taken from a man younger than 40 with COVID-19, enrolled during active disease. Sequences were obtained from peripheral blood. The V gene is TRBV6-1, the J gene TRBJ1-2; 7 bases fit TRBD1. CDR3 in DNA: TGTGCCAGCAGTGAGGATGGGGGACAGTTCTATGGCTACACCTTC. It codes for CASSEDGGQFYGYTF.